This is a list of T cell receptor beta chains from one sample in a study of blood T cell repertoires in COVID-19. Sequencing was performed with immunoSEQ multiplex PCR; in TCRdb, only in-frame clones are kept and a portion is missing. The sample consists of 200,000 to 300,000 clones, 70% to 90% of them appearing once. The sample comprised PBMCs or T cells enriched from blood (not recorded which). Receptor source: a man aged 35 to 55 who had recovered from COVID-19. Each CDR3 is given with its conserved first and last residue. A D gene is named only where the DNA matches it firmly. Part of the rows lack a size; the others show once, few, many or a class for expanded clones.

abundance: .; d_gene: .; j_gene: TRBJ1-5; v_gene: TRBV21-1; CDR3nt: TGTGCCAGCAGCAAAGAGCTACAGATCAACAATCAGCCCCAGCATTTT; CDR3aa: CASSKELQINNQPQHF
abundance: .; d_gene: .; j_gene: TRBJ1-3; v_gene: TRBV28; CDR3nt: TGTGCCAGCAGTTTAGGGTTGGACCCCTCGGGGAAGACTTCTGGAAACACCATATATTTT; CDR3aa: CASSLGLDPSGKTSGNTIYF
abundance: once; d_gene: .; j_gene: TRBJ2-3; v_gene: TRBV27; CDR3nt: TGTGCCAGCAGTTTAGGCCGAGATACGCAGTATTTT; CDR3aa: CASSLGRDTQYF
abundance: once; d_gene: TRBD1; j_gene: TRBJ2-3; v_gene: TRBV5-4; CDR3nt: TGTGCCAGCAGCACAGGGGACGGTTACACAGATACGCAGTATTTT; CDR3aa: CASSTGDGYTDTQYF
abundance: .; d_gene: .; j_gene: TRBJ2-2; v_gene: TRBV7-9; CDR3nt: TGTGCCAGCAGCTTACCCCGGTGGGTAGGGGTCACCGGGGAGCTGTTTTTT; CDR3aa: CASSLPRWVGVTGELFF
abundance: .; d_gene: .; j_gene: TRBJ1-2; v_gene: TRBV20-1; CDR3nt: TGCAGTGCTAGTTTGACGGGGGTGAACTATGGCTACACCTTC; CDR3aa: CSASLTGVNYGYTF
abundance: .; d_gene: .; j_gene: TRBJ1-2; v_gene: TRBV6-1; CDR3nt: TGTGCCAGCAGTGAAGCCCCACTAAACTATGGCTACACCTTC; CDR3aa: CASSEAPLNYGYTF
abundance: .; d_gene: TRBD2; j_gene: TRBJ2-3; v_gene: TRBV7-2; CDR3nt: TGTGCCAGCAGCTCGGGACTAGTGACAGATACGCAGTATTTT; CDR3aa: CASSSGLVTDTQYF
abundance: .; d_gene: TRBD1; j_gene: TRBJ1-4; v_gene: TRBV7-9; CDR3nt: TGTGCCAGCAGCTCCGAGACAGGGGGTTCAGGGAAAAATGAAAAACTGTTTTTT; CDR3aa: CASSSETGGSGKNEKLFF
abundance: .; d_gene: TRBD2; j_gene: TRBJ2-7; v_gene: TRBV7-9; CDR3nt: TGTGCCAGCGGGAACCGGAGACTAGCGGGAGTAGCCGAGCAGTACTTC; CDR3aa: CASGNRRLAGVAEQYF
abundance: .; d_gene: TRBD1; j_gene: TRBJ2-2; v_gene: TRBV5-1; CDR3nt: TGCGCCAGCAGCTGGAAGGGACAGGGAGAGATCGGGGAGCTGTTTTTT; CDR3aa: CASSWKGQGEIGELFF
abundance: .; d_gene: TRBD1; j_gene: TRBJ2-7; v_gene: TRBV5-1; CDR3nt: TGCGCCAGCAGCCTGAGGGGACAGGGGAAGATATACGAGCAGTACTTC; CDR3aa: CASSLRGQGKIYEQYF
abundance: .; d_gene: TRBD1; j_gene: TRBJ1-2; v_gene: TRBV19; CDR3nt: TGTGCCAGTCGGACAGGGGGGGCGTATGGCTACACCTTC; CDR3aa: CASRTGGAYGYTF
abundance: .; d_gene: TRBD2; j_gene: TRBJ2-1; v_gene: TRBV30; CDR3nt: TGTGCCTGGAGTCTCACTAGCGGGACCCACAATGAGCAGTTCTTC; CDR3aa: CAWSLTSGTHNEQFF
abundance: .; d_gene: .; j_gene: TRBJ1-3; v_gene: TRBV6-5; CDR3nt: TGTGCCAGCAGTTACGGGGGGACGGAGGGAAGAAACACCATATATTTT; CDR3aa: CASSYGGTEGRNTIYF
abundance: few; d_gene: TRBD2; j_gene: TRBJ2-2; v_gene: TRBV3-1/TRBV3-2; CDR3nt: TGTGCCAGCAGCACAAACCTGGGACTAGCGGGAGTAGCCGGGGAGCTGTTTTTT; CDR3aa: CASSTNLGLAGVAGELFF
abundance: .; d_gene: TRBD2; j_gene: TRBJ2-1; v_gene: TRBV11-3; CDR3nt: TGTGCCAGCAGCTCGCGGACTAGCGGATTTCTCAATGAGCAGTTCTTC; CDR3aa: CASSSRTSGFLNEQFF
abundance: .; d_gene: TRBD1; j_gene: TRBJ2-7; v_gene: TRBV9; CDR3nt: TGTGCCAGCAGCGTAGATGGGACAGCCTACTACGAGCAGTACTTC; CDR3aa: CASSVDGTAYYEQYF
abundance: few; d_gene: TRBD1; j_gene: TRBJ1-6; v_gene: TRBV9; CDR3nt: TGTGCCAGCAGCGCCGGACAGGGAAATCGGGCCCTCCACTTT; CDR3aa: CASSAGQGNRALHF
abundance: .; d_gene: .; j_gene: TRBJ2-5; v_gene: TRBV5-4; CDR3nt: TGTGCCAGCAGCTCACAGGACCAAGAGACCCAGTACTTC; CDR3aa: CASSSQDQETQYF
abundance: few; d_gene: .; j_gene: TRBJ1-1; v_gene: TRBV27; CDR3nt: TGTGCCAGCAGATACAGCCTGAACACTGAAGCTTTCTTT; CDR3aa: CASRYSLNTEAFF